The 2 T cell receptor beta chains given below trace back to one sample, sequenced in a study of CXCR3-negative and CXCR3-positive naive CD8 T cells. With UMI labels, 5' RACE was used to prepare the TRB cDNA libraries. Reprocessing the 5' RACE reads, TCRdb reports a single entry for every CDR3 protein and omits DNA. Its clone listing holds about 41,000 distinct CDR3 sequences. What was sequenced was naive CXCR3- CD8+ T cells from blood. Subset noted: CD45RO-CCR7+CD27+CD95- naive CD8+ T cells lacking CXCR3 (TNR3-). These receptors were collected from a human donor in good health. Some clones in this sample may be carry-over from other donors' samples.

V usage is TRBV20-1 and J usage is TRBJ2-7; TCRdb outputs TRBD1, but without DNA this stays unchecked. The CDR3 is 14 residues long. CDR1 is DFQATT, CDR2 SNEGSKA, per germline (reference sequence). This CDR3 reads CSARVGQGPYEQYF.

J is TRBJ2-3 and V is TRBV6-4. Germline-derived CDR1 and CDR2 are MRHNA and SNTAGT. The CDR3 runs 13 residues. The CDR3: CASSSTGTDTQYF.